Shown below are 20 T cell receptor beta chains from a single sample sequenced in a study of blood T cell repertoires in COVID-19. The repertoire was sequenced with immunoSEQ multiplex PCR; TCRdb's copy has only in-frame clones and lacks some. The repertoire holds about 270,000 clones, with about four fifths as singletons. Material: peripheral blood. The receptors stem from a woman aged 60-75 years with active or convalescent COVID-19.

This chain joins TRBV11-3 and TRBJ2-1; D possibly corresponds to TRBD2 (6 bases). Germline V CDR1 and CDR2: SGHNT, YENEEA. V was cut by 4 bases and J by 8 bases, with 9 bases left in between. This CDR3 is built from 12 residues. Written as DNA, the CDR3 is TGTGCCAGCAGCTCCGGGGGAGATGAGCAGTTCTTC. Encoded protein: CASSSGGDEQFF.

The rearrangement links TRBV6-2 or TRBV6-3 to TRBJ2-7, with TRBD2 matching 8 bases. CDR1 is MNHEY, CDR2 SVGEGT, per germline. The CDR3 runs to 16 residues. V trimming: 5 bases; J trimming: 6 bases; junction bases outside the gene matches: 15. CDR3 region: CASSRGSGVQEGEQYF. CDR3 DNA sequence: TGTGCCAGCAGTCGCGGTAGCGGGGTACAAGAGGGCGAGCAGTACTTC.

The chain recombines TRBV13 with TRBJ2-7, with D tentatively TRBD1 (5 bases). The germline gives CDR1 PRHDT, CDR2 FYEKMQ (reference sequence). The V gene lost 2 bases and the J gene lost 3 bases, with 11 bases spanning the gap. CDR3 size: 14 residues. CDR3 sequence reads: CASSLRATGYEQYF. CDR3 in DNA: TGTGCCAGCAGCTTAAGGGCCACAGGCTACGAGCAGTACTTC.

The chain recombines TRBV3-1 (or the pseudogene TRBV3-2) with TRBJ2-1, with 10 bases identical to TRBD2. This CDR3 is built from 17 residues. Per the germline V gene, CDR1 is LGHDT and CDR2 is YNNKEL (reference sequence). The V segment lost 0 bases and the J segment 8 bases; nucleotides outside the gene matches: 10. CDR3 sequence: CASSQDNKRGGADEQFF. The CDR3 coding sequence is TGTGCCAGCAGCCAAGATAACAAGCGGGGGGGCGCGGATGAGCAGTTCTTC.

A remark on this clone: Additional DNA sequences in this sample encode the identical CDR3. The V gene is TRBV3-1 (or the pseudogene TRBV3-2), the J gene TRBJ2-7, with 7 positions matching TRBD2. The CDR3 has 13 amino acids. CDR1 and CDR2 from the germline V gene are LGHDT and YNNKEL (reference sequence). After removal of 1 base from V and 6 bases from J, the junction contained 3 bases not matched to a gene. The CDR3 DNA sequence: TGTGCCAGCAGCCAAGGTCGGGGGGTCGAGCAGTACTTC. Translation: CASSQGRGVEQYF.

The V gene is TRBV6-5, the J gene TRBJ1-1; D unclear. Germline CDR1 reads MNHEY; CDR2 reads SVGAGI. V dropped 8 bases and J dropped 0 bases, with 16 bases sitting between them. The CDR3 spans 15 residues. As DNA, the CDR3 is TGTGCCAGCCGCTCTCCACTAAAGATGAACACTGAAGCTTTCTTT. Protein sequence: CASRSPLKMNTEAFF.

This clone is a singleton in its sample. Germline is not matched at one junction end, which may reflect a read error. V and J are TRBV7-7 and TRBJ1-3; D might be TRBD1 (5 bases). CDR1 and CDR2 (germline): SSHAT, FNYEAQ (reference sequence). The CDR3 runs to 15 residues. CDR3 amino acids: CASSLGDYSGNTIYF. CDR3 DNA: TGTGCTAGCAGCTTGGGGGACTACTCTGGAAACACCATATATTTT.

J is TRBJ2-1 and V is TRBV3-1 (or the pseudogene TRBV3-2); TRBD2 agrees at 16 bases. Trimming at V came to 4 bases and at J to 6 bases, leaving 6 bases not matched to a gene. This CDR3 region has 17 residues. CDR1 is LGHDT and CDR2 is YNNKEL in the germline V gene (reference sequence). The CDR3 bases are TGTGCCAGCAGCCCGGGACTAGCGGGGGGGGAGATCAATGAGCAGTTCTTC. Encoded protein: CASSPGLAGGEINEQFF.

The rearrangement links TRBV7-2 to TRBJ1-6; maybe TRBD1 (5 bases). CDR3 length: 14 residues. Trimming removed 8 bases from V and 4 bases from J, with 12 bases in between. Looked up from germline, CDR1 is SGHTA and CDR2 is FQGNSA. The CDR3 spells CASHVGRYNSPLHF. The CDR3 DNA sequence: TGTGCCAGCCATGTGGGGCGGTATAATTCACCCCTCCACTTT.

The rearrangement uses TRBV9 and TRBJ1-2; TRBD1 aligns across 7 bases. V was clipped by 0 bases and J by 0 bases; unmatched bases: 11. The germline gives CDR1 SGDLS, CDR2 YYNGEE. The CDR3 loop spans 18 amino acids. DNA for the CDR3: TGTGCCAGCAGCGTAGCTGCGTCAGGGGGTTATACTAACTATGGCTACACCTTC. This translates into CASSVAASGGYTNYGYTF. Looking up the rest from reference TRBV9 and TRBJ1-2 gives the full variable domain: DSGVTQTPKHLITATGQRVTLRCSPRSGDLSVYWYQQSLDQGLQFLIQYYNGEERAKGNILERFSAQQFPDLHSELNLSSLELGDSALYFCASSVAASGGYTNYGYTFGSGTRLTVV.

This chain's CDR3 is CASSLDPQGMNTEAFF. CDR3 sequence (DNA): TGCGCCAGCAGCTTGGACCCCCAGGGGATGAACACTGAAGCTTTCTTT. This chain uses TRBV5-1 with TRBJ1-1; D may be TRBD1 (6 bases). With 0 bases removed from V and 0 bases from J, the gap between germline ends came to 12 bases. Germline V gene data show CDR1 as SGHRS and CDR2 as YFSETQ. The CDR3 spans 16 residues.

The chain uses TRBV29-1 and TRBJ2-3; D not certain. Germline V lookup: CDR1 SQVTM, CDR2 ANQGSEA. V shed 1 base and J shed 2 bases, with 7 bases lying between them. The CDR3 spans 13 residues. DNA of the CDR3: TGCAGCGTTGAAGGCGCCTTCACAGATACGCAGTATTTT. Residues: CSVEGAFTDTQYF.

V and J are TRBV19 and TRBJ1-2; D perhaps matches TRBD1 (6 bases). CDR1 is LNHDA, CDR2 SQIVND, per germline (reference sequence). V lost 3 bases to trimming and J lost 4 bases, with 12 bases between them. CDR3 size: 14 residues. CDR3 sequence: CASSMDRLTYGYTF. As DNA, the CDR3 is TGTGCCAGTAGTATGGACAGACTTACCTATGGCTACACCTTC. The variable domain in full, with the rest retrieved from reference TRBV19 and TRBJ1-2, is DGGITQSPKYLFRKEGQNVTLSCEQNLNHDAMYWYRQDPGQGLRLIYYSQIVNDFQKGDIAEGYSVSREKKESFPLTVTSAQKNPTAFYLCASSMDRLTYGYTFGSGTRLTVV.

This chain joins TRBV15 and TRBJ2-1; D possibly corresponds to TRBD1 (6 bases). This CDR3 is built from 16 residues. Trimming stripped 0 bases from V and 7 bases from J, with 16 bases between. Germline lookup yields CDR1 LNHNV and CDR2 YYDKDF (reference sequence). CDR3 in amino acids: CATSREVGGVLNEQFF. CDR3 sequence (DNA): TGTGCCACCAGCAGAGAAGTTGGGGGCGTTTTGAATGAGCAGTTCTTC.

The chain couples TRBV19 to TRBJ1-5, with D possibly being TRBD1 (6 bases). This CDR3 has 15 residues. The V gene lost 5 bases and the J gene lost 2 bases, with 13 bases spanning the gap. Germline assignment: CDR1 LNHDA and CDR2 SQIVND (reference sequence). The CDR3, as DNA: TGTGCCAGTAGTGTCCCAGGGGTGGGCAATCAGCCCCAGCATTTT. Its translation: CASSVPGVGNQPQHF.

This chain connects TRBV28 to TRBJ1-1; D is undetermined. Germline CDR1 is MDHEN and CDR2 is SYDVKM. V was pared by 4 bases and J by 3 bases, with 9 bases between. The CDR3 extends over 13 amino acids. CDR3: CASSSPPHTEAFF. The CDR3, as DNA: TGTGCCAGCAGTTCCCCCCCTCACACTGAAGCTTTCTTT.

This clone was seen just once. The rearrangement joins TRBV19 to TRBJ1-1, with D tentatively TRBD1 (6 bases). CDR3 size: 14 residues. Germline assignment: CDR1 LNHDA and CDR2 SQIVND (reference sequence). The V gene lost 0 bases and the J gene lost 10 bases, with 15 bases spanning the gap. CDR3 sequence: CASSIDPWGGRAFF. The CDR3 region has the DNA TGTGCCAGTAGTATAGATCCTTGGGGGGGCAGAGCTTTCTTT.

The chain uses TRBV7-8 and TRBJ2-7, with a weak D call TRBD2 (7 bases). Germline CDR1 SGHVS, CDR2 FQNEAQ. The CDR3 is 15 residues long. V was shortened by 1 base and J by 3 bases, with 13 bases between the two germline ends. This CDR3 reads CASSLGVGGGYEQYF. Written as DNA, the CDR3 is TGTGCCAGCAGCTTAGGGGTGGGAGGGGGCTACGAGCAGTACTTC.

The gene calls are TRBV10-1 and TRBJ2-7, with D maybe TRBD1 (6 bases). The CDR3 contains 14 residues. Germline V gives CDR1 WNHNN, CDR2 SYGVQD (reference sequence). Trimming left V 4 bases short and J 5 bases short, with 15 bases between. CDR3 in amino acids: CASSVASGDNEQYF. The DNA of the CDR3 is TGCGCCAGCAGTGTGGCTTCCGGGGACAACGAGCAGTACTTC.

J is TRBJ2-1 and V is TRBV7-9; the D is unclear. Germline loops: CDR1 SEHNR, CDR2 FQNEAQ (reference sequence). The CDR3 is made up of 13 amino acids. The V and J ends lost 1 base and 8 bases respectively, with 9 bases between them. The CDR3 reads CASSLGAFDEQFF. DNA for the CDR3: TGTGCCAGCAGCTTAGGTGCGTTCGATGAGCAGTTCTTC. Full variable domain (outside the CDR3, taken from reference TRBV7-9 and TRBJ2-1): DTGVSQNPRHKITKRGQNVTFRCDPISEHNRLYWYRQTLGQGPEFLTYFQNEAQLEKSRLLSDRFSAERPKGSFSTLEIQRTEQGDSAMYLCASSLGAFDEQFFGPGTRLTVL.